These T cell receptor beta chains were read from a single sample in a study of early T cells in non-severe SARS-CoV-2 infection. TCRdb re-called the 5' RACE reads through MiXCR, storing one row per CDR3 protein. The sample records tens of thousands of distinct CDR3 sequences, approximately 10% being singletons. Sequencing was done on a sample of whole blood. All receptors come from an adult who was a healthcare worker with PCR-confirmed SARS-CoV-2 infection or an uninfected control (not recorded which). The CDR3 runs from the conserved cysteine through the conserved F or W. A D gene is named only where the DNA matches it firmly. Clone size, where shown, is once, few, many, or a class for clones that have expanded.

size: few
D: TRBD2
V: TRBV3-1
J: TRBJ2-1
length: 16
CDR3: CASSQDLAGAYNEQFF
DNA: TGTGCCAGCAGCCAGGACCTAGCGGGGGCTTACAATGAGCAGTTCTTC

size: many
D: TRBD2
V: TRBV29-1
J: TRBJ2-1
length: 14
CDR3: CSGLAGISYNEQFF
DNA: TGCAGCGGATTAGCGGGGATTTCCTACAATGAGCAGTTCTTC

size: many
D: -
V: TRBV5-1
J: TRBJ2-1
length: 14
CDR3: CASTLGGPYNEQFF
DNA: TGCGCCAGCACCCTTGGGGGACCCTACAATGAGCAGTTCTTC

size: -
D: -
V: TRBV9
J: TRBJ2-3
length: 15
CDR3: CASSVSGDLMDTQYF
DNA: TGTGCCAGCAGCGTATCGGGGGACCTCATGGATACGCAGTATTTT

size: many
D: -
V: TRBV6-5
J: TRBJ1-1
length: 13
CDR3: CASRRGRDTEAFF
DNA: TGTGCCAGCCGCAGGGGCCGGGACACTGAAGCTTTCTTT

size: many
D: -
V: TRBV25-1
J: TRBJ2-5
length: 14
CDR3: CASQLSRQQETQYF
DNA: TGTGCCAGCCAACTAAGTAGGCAGCAAGAGACCCAGTACTTC

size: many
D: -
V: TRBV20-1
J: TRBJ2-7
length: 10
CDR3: CSAQEEEQYF
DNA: TGCAGTGCTCAAGAGGAGGAGCAGTACTTC

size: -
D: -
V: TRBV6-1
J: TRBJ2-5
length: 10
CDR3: CASRQETQYF
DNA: TGTGCCAGCAGACAAGAGACCCAGTACTTC

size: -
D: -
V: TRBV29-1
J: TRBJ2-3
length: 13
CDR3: CSVVSRGTDTQYF
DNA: TGCAGCGTCGTTTCGAGGGGCACAGATACGCAGTATTTT

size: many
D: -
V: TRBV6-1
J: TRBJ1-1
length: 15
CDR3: CASTLSGGTNTEAFF
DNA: TGTGCCAGCACCCTCTCCGGGGGGACGAACACTGAAGCTTTCTTT

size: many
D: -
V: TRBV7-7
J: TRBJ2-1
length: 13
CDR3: CASSLGPQEGQFF
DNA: TGTGCCAGCAGCTTAGGGCCCCAGGAAGGGCAGTTCTTC

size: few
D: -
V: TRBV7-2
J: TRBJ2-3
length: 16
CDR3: CASNQPLGWSTDTQYF
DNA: TGTGCCAGCAACCAACCTCTAGGGTGGAGCACAGATACGCAGTATTTT

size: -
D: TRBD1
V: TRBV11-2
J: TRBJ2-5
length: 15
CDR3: CASKLTLDRGKTQYF
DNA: TGTGCCAGCAAGCTTACCCTGGACAGGGGAAAGACCCAGTACTTC

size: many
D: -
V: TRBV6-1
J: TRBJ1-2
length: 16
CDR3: CASSEASGISYYGYTF
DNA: TGTGCCAGCAGTGAAGCATCGGGCATTTCCTACTATGGCTACACCTTC

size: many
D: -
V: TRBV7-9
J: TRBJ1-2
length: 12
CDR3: CASGELEYGYTF
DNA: TGTGCCAGCGGCGAGTTAGAGTATGGCTACACCTTC

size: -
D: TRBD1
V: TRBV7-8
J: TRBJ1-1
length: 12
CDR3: CASRPGQGYAFF
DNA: TGTGCCAGCAGACCGGGACAGGGGTACGCTTTCTTT

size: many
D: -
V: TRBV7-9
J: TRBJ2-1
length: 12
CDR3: CASSLVGPEQFF
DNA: TGTGCCAGCAGCTTGGTGGGGCCTGAGCAGTTCTTC

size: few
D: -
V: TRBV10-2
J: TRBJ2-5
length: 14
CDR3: CASSEAGRRETQYF
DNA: TGCGCCAGCAGTGAGGCGGGGAGAAGAGAGACCCAGTACTTC

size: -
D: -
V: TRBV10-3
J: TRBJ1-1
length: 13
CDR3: CAISAGSNTEAFF
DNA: TGTGCCATCTCCGCAGGGTCAAACACTGAAGCTTTCTTT

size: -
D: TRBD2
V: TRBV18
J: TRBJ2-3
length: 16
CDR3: CASSSTSGVATDTQYF
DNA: TGTGCCAGCTCATCGACTAGCGGGGTGGCAACAGATACGCAGTATTTT

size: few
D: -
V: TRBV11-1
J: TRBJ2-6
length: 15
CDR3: CASSPDGAGANVLTF
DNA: TGTGCCAGCAGCCCAGACGGGGCTGGGGCCAACGTCCTGACTTTC

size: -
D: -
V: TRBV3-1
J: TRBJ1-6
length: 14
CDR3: CASSQDNGGSPLHF
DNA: TGTGCCAGCAGCCAAGATAACGGAGGATCACCCCTCCACTTT

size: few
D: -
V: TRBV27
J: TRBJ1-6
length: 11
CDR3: CASEGGAPLHF
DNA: TGTGCCAGCGAGGGGGGGGCACCCCTCCACTTT

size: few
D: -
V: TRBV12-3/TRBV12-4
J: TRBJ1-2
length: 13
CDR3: CASSPTTAYGYTF
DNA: TGTGCCAGCAGTCCGACTACTGCCTATGGCTACACCTTC

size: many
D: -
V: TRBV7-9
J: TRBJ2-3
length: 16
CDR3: CASSLQTGARTDTQYF
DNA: TGTGCCAGCAGCTTACAAACGGGGGCCCGCACAGATACGCAGTATTTT

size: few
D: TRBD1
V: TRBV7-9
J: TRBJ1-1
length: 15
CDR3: CASSRRQGLDTEAFF
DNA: TGTGCCAGCAGCCGAAGACAGGGGTTAGACACTGAAGCTTTCTTT

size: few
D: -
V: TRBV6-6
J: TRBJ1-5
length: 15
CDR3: CASTGYGRAGQPQHF
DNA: TGTGCCAGCACGGGGTACGGGAGGGCAGGGCAGCCCCAGCATTTT

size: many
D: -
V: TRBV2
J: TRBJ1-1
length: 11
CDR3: CASKRTAEAFF
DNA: TGTGCCAGCAAAAGGACGGCGGAAGCTTTCTTT

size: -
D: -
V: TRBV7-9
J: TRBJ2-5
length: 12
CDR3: CASRLLGETQYF
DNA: TGTGCCAGCAGATTACTTGGGGAGACCCAGTACTTC

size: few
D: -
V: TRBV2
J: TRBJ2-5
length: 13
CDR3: CASRTDKKETQYF
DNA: TGTGCCAGCCGGACAGATAAGAAAGAGACCCAGTACTTC

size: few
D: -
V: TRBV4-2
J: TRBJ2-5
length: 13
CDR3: CASSRDQPGTQYF
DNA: TGTGCCAGCAGCCGGGACCAGCCGGGGACCCAGTACTTC

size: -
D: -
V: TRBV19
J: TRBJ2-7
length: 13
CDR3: CASGDGQYYEQYF
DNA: TGTGCCAGCGGAGATGGACAGTATTACGAGCAGTACTTC

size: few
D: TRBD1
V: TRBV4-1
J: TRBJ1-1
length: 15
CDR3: CASSQGTGGNTEAFF
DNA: TGCGCCAGCAGCCAAGGCACAGGGGGCAACACTGAAGCTTTCTTT

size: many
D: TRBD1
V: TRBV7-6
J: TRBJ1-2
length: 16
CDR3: CASSSRQGPFDYGYTF
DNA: TGTGCCAGCAGTTCTCGACAGGGGCCTTTTGACTATGGCTACACCTTC

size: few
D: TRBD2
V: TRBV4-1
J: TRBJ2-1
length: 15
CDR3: CASSQEAAGGSEQFF
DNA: TGCGCCAGCAGCCAAGAGGCGGCCGGGGGGAGTGAGCAGTTCTTC

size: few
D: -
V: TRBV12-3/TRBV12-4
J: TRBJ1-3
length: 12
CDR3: CASSPGGNTIYF
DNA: TGTGCCAGCAGTCCGGGAGGAAACACCATATATTTT

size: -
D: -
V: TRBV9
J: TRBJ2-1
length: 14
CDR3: CASSVRWGVNEQFF
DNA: TGTGCCAGCAGCGTTAGATGGGGGGTTAATGAGCAGTTCTTC

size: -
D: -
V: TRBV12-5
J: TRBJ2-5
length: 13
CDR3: CASGYGAQETQYF
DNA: TGTGCTAGTGGTTACGGGGCGCAAGAGACCCAGTACTTC

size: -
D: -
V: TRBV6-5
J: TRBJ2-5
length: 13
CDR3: CASSYSEKQTQYF
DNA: TGTGCCAGCAGTTACTCGGAGAAGCAGACCCAGTACTTC

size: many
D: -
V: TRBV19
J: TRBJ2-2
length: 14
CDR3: CASSQGQHTGELFF
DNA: TGTGCCAGTAGTCAAGGACAGCACACCGGGGAGCTGTTTTTT

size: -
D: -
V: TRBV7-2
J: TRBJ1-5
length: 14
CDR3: CASSLQSGNQPQHF
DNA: TGTGCCAGCAGCTTACAGTCCGGGAATCAGCCCCAGCATTTT

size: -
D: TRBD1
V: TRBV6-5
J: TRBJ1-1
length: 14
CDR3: CASSTGQGGSEAFF
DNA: TGTGCCAGCAGTACTGGACAGGGAGGATCTGAAGCTTTCTTT

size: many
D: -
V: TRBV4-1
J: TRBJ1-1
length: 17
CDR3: CASSPPLRGRENTEAFF
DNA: TGCGCCAGCAGCCCGCCCCTTCGTGGACGGGAGAACACTGAAGCTTTCTTT

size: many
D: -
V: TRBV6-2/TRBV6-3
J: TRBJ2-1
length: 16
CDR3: CASSAGRGGDRNEQFF
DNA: TGTGCCAGCAGTGCAGGTAGGGGGGGGGACCGCAATGAGCAGTTCTTC

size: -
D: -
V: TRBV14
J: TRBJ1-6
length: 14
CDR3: CASSQASTLSPLHF
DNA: TGTGCCAGCAGCCAAGCCAGTACGCTCTCACCCCTCCACTTT

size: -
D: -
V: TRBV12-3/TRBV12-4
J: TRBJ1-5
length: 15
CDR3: CASSLGAVNNQPQHF
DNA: TGTGCCAGCAGTTTGGGAGCGGTGAACAATCAGCCCCAGCATTTT

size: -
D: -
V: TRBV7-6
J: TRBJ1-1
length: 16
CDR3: CASSLGVGRVNTEAFF
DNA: TGTGCCAGCAGCTTGGGTGTGGGACGGGTGAACACTGAAGCTTTCTTT

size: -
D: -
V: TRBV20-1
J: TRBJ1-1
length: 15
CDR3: CSARDAPGRATEAFF
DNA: TGCAGTGCTAGAGATGCCCCAGGGAGGGCCACTGAAGCTTTCTTT

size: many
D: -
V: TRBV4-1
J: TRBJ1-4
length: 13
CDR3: CASSQVPAVELFF
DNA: TGCGCCAGCAGCCAAGTCCCGGCCGTGGAACTGTTTTTT

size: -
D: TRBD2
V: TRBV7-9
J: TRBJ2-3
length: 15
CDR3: CASSLFRGGTDTQYF
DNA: TGTGCCAGCAGCTTATTCCGGGGGGGCACAGATACGCAGTATTTT

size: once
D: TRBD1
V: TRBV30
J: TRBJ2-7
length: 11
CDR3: CAWSVSTGVYF
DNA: TGTGCCTGGAGTGTTTCGACAGGGGTCTACTTC

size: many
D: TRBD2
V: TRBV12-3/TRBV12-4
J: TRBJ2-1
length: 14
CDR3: CASSFNTGGAEQFF
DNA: TGTGCCAGCAGTTTTAATACGGGGGGGGCTGAGCAGTTCTTC